This passage covers 6 T cell receptor beta chains from one sample sequenced in a study of T-cell memory formation after mild COVID-19. TCRdb recomputed calls from the 5' RACE reads with MiXCR, one row per CDR3 protein. The sample consists of roughly 100,000 distinct CDR3 sequences, 9.5% to 15% of them appearing once. The specimen was PBMCs or a T cell subset sorted from them (not recorded which). The receptors here all came from an adult woman who had mild COVID-19 (a few samples of this study predate the infection). Cell type and time point are not known.

Only a few counts were recorded for this clonotype. The chain employs TRBV7-3 and TRBJ2-1; 10 bases map to TRBD1. V trimming: 8 bases; J trimming: 4 bases; junction bases outside the gene matches: 8. CDR3 size: 15 residues. The germline gives CDR1 SGHTA, CDR2 FQGTGA. Here the CDR3 DNA reads TGTGCCAGCGCGATGGGGACAGGGGAGTACAATGAGCAGTTCTTC. This gives the protein CASAMGTGEYNEQFF.

This sequence joins TRBV5-1 and TRBJ2-1; D is undetermined. V lost 4 bases and J 8 bases, leaving 22 bases between the germline ends. This CDR3 region has 16 residues. Germline V gene lookup returns CDR1 SGHRS and CDR2 YFSETQ. The CDR3 DNA reads as TGCGCCAGCAGCGGCGACCACCTCCTACCTTCCGATGAGCAGTTCTTC. Its translation is CASSGDHLLPSDEQFF.

The chain combines TRBV6-4 with TRBJ2-7; 8 bases are shared with TRBD1. CDR3 length: 16 residues. CDR1 and CDR2 (germline): MRHNA, SNTAGT. J was trimmed by 2 bases and V by 2 bases; bases with no gene match: 8. The CDR3 sequence is CASSDPRTGKTYEQYF. DNA of the CDR3: TGTGCCAGCAGTGACCCCAGGACAGGGAAGACCTACGAGCAGTACTTC.

This clonotype appeared many times. The chain uses TRBV27 and TRBJ2-1; 12 positions agree with TRBD1. CDR1 and CDR2 from the germline V gene are MNHEY and SMNVEV (reference sequence). Trimming at V came to 2 bases and at J to 8 bases, leaving 1 base not matched to a gene. CDR3 length equals 14 residues. CDR3 loop: CASSLGTGGDEQFF. CDR3 DNA sequence: TGTGCCAGCAGTTTAGGGACAGGGGGCGATGAGCAGTTCTTC.

V and J are TRBV2 and TRBJ2-7; D gene unclear. Germline lookup yields CDR1 SNHLY and CDR2 FYNNEI. CDR3 length: 15 residues. V was trimmed by 1 base and J by 0 bases, leaving 10 bases between them. The DNA for the CDR3 is TGTGCCAGCAGTGAAGACCGGCAGGCCTCCTACGAGCAGTACTTC. Encoded protein: CASSEDRQASYEQYF.

This clonotype was detected ten times or more. This rearrangement joins TRBV11-2 to TRBJ2-7; D is uncertain. Germline V lookup: CDR1 SGHAT, CDR2 FQNNGV. V lost 1 base and J lost 3, with 4 bases in between. The CDR3 has 12 amino acids. CDR3 region: CASSLGLYEQYF. CDR3 bases: TGTGCCAGCAGCTTAGGACTCTACGAGCAGTACTTC.